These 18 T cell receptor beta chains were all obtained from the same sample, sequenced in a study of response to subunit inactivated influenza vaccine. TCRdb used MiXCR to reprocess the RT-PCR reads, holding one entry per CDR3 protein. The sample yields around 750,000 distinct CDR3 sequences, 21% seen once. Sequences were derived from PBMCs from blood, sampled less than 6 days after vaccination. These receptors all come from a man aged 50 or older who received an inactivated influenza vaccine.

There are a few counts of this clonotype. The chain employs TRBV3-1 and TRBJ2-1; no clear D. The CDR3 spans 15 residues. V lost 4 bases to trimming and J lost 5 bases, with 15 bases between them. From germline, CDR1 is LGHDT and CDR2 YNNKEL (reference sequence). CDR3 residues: CASSRSSGIHNEQFF. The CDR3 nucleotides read TGTGCCAGCAGCCGGTCCTCCGGTATCCACAATGAGCAGTTCTTC.

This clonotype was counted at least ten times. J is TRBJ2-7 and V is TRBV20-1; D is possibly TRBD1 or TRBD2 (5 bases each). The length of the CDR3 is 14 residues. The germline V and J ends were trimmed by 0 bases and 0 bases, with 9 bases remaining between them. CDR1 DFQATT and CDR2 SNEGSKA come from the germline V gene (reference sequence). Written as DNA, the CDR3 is TGCAGTGCTAGAGATCGTGGGGGCTCCTACGAGCAGTACTTC. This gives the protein CSARDRGGSYEQYF.

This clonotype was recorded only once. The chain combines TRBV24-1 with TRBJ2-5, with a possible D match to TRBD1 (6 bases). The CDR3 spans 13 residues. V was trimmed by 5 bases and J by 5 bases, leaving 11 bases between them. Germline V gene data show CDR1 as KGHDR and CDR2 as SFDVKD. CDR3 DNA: TGTGCCACCAGTGCCCAGGGGAAGGAGACCCAGTACTTC. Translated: CATSAQGKETQYF.

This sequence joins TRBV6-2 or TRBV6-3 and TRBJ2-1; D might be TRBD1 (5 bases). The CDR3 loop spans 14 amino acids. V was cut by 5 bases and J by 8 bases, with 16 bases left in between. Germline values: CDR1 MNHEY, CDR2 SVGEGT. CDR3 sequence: CASSQYRVQDEQFF. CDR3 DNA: TGTGCCAGCAGTCAGTACCGGGTACAGGATGAGCAGTTCTTC.

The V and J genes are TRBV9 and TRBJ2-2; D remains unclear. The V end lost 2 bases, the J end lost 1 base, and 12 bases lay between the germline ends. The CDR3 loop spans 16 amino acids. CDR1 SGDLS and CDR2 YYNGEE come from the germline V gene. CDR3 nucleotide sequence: TGTGCCAGCAGCGTTGAAGCGACCCAGAACACCGGGGAGCTGTTTTTT. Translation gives CASSVEATQNTGELFF.

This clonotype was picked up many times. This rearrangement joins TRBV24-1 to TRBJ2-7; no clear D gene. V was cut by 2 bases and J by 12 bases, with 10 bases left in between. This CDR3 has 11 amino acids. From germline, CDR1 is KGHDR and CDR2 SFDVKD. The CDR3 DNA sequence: TGTGCCACCAGTGATTCCCAGGTATGGTACTTC. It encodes CATSDSQVWYF.

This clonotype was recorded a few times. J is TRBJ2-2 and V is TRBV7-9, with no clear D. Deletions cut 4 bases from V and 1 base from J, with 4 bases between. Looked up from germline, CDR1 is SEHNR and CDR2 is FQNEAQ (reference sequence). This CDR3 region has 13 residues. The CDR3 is CASSWRNTGELFF. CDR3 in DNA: TGTGCCAGCAGCTGGAGGAACACCGGGGAGCTGTTTTTT.

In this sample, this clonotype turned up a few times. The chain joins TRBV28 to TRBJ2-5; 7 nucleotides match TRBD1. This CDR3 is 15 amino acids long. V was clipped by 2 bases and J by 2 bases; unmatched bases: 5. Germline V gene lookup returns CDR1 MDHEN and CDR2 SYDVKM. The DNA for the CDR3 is TGTGCCAGCAGTTTAATCGGCAGGGGGCAAGAGACCCAGTACTTC. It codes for CASSLIGRGQETQYF. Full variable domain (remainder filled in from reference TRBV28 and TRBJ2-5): DVKVTQSSRYLVKRTGEKVFLECVQDMDHENMFWYRQDPGLGLRLIYFSYDVKMKEKGDIPEGYSVSREKKERFSLILESASTNQTSMYLCASSLIGRGQETQYFGPGTRLLVL.

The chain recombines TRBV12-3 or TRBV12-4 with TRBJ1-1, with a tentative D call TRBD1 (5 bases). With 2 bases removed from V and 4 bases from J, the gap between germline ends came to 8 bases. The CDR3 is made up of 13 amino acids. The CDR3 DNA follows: TGTGCCAGCAGTTTAAGGGGTTTCACTGAAGCTTTCTTT. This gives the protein CASSLRGFTEAFF.

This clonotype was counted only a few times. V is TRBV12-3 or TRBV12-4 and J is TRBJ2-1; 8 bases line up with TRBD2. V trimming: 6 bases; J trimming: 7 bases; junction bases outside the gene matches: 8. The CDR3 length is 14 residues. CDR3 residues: CASSLSGTTNEQFF. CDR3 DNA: TGTGCCAGCAGCCTTAGCGGGACCACAAATGAGCAGTTCTTC.

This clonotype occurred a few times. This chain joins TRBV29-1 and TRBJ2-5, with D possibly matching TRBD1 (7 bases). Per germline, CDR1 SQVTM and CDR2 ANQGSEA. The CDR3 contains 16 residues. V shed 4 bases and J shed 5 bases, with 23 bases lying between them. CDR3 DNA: TGCAGCGTTGTCCCTTGGAGGGGCAGGGGACAGGAGACCCAGTACTTC. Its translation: CSVVPWRGRGQETQYF.

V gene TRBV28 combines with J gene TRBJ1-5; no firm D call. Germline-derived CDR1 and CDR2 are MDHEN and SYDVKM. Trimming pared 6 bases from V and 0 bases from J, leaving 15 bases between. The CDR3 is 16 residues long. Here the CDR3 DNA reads TGTGCCAGCAGGGGGAGAGTTACTTTTAGCAATCAGCCCCAGCATTTT. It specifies CASRGRVTFSNQPQHF.

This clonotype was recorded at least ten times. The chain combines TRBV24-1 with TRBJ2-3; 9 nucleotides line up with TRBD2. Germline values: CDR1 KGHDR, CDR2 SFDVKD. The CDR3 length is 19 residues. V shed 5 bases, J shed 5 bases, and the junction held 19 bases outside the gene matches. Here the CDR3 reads CATSGRGTSFLKGGDTQYF. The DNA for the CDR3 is TGTGCCACCAGTGGAAGAGGGACTAGCTTTTTGAAGGGGGGAGATACGCAGTATTTT.

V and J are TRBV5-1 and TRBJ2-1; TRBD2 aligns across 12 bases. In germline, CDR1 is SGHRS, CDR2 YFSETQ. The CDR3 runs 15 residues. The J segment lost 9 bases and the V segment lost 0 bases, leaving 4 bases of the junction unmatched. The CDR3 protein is CASSLDTSGGREQFF. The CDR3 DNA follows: TGCGCCAGCAGCTTGGATACTAGCGGGGGGCGTGAGCAGTTCTTC.

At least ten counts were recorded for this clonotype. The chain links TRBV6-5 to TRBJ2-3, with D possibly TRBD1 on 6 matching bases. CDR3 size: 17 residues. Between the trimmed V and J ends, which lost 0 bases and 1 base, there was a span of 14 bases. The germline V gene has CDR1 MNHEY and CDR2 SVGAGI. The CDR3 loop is CASSYSAGTYRTDTQYF. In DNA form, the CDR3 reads TGTGCCAGCAGTTACTCCGCCGGGACATATCGCACAGATACGCAGTATTTT.

The CDR3 loop reads CASSSGPYQETQYF. In DNA, the CDR3 is TGTGCCAGCAGTTCCGGCCCGTACCAAGAGACCCAGTACTTC. The chain combines TRBV6-5 with TRBJ2-5; no clear D gene. Germline values: CDR1 MNHEY, CDR2 SVGAGI. The CDR3 runs to 14 residues. Trimming stripped 4 bases from V and 0 bases from J, with 9 bases between.

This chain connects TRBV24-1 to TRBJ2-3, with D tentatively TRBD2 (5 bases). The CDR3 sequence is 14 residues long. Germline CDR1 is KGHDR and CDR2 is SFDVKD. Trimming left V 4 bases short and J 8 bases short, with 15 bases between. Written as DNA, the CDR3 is TGTGCCACCAGTGACGGCGGGTTTACGGGTACGCAGTATTTT. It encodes CATSDGGFTGTQYF.

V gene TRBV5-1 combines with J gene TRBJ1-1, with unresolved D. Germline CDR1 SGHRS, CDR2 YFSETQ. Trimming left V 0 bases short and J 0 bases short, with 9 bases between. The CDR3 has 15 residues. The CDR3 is CASSLELALNTEAFF. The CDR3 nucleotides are TGCGCCAGCAGCTTGGAGCTGGCGCTGAACACTGAAGCTTTCTTT.